What follows is one T cell receptor beta chain and its context. The target antigen is unknown. These data originate in a study of siplizumab effects on memory and regulatory T cells. Study-wide points: Siplizumab gave mappable alloreactive CD4+ clones an average Treg-derived fraction of about 70%, against roughly 27% in controls. There was no confirmation of the suppressive function of proliferating Tregs from siplizumab cultures.

In each sample, 80,000 to 100,000 TCR templates were assayed. Some clones are missing from TCRdb's copy, which holds only in-frame ones; the method was immunoSEQ multiplex PCR. The table has about 57,000 clones, around four fifths seen once. Germline V lookup: CDR1 SGHRS, CDR2 YFSETQ. This CDR3 comprises 13 residues. The V end lost 1 base, the J end lost 8 bases, and 9 bases lay between the germline ends. The clonotype comes from a human donor in good health. Sequencing used memory CD4+ T cells sorted from blood. This chain links TRBV5-1 with TRBJ1-4, with a possible D match to TRBD1 (6 bases). The chain's CDR3 is CASSLRGVEKLFF. DNA of the CDR3: TGCGCCAGCAGCTTGAGGGGGGTAGAAAAACTGTTTTTT.